This T cell receptor beta chain was sequenced during a study of blood T cell repertoires in COVID-19. For the study at large: Material from acute and convalescent COVID-19 was sourced from the United States, Italy and Spain.

This clone was counted once. Germline values: CDR1 KGHDR, CDR2 SFDVKD. The CDR3 sequence is 15 residues long. J was trimmed by 8 bases and V by 3 bases; bases with no gene match: 5. Patients at the Seattle site were enrolled during active infection and followed longitudinally. Libraries were prepared by immunoSEQ multiplex PCR; TCRdb keeps only in-frame clonotypes and omits some of them. The table includes under 150,000 clones, roughly 90% detected once. This sequence joins TRBV24-1 and TRBJ2-1; TRBD2 matches at 11 bases. This TCR came from a man in his 60s with COVID-19, enrolled during active disease. Input material: peripheral blood. CDR3 nucleotide sequence: TGTGCCACCAGTGATCAAACTAGCGGGAGCGATGAGCAGTTCTTC. It is translated as CATSDQTSGSDEQFF.